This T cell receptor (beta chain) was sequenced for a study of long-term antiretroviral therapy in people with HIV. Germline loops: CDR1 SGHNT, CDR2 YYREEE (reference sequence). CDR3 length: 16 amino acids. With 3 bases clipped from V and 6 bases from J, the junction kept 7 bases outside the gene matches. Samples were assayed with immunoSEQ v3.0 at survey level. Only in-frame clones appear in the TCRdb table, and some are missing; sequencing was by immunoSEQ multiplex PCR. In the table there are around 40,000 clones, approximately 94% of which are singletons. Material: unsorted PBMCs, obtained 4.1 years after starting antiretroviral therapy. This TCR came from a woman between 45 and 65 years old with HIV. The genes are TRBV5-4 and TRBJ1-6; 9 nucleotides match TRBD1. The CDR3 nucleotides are TGTGCCAGCAGCTATGGGACAGGGAATTTTAATTCACCCCTCCACTTT. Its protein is CASSYGTGNFNSPLHF. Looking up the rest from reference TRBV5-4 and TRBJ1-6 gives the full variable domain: ETGVTQSPTHLIKTRGQQVTLRCSSQSGHNTVSWYQQALGQGPQFIFQYYREEENGRGNFPPRFSGLQFPNYSSELNVNALELDDSALYLCASSYGTGNFNSPLHFGNGTRLTVT.